These 18 T cell receptor beta chains came from one sample sequenced in a study of regulatory T cells in long-lasting Graves disease. Assembly of TCR beta libraries relied on iRepertoire HTBI primers together with Arm-PCR of CDR3 regions. TCRdb itself ran the multiplex PCR reads through MiXCR, one entry per CDR3 protein. The repertoire consists of roughly 420,000 distinct CDR3 sequences, with about 16% occurring once and the leading ten covering 9.5% to 12%. Time point reported: newly diagnosed GD, antithyroid drugs for less than 3 months. The TCR library was made from RNA that had been extracted from PBMCs in TRIzol. A further study also used this sample, focusing on T cells in Graves' hyperthyroidism and ophthalmopathy.

Sequences were derived from peripheral blood mononuclear cells (PBMCs), sampled at new diagnosis, from a patient treated with antithyroid drugs. Receptors were obtained from a woman aged 25 to 45 with Graves disease.

Ten or more counts support this clonotype. The rearrangement links TRBV9 to TRBJ1-1, with a possible D match to TRBD1 (5 bases). V lost 0 bases to trimming and J lost 8 bases, with 11 bases between them. This CDR3 has 13 amino acids. Germline CDR1 is SGDLS and CDR2 is YYNGEE. CDR3 in amino acids: CASSVGVGGEAFF. The CDR3 DNA sequence: TGTGCCAGCAGCGTAGGCGTGGGGGGAGAAGCTTTCTTT.

This clonotype was detected ten times or more. The V call is TRBV19, the J call TRBJ2-3; D possibly corresponds to TRBD2 (6 bases). The germline V and J ends were trimmed by 7 bases and 3 bases, with 11 bases remaining between them. Germline loops: CDR1 LNHDA, CDR2 SQIVND (reference sequence). This CDR3 contains 13 residues. CDR3 sequence reads: CASKRAGTDTQYF. CDR3 DNA: TGTGCCAGTAAGCGGGCGGGTACAGATACGCAGTATTTT.

This clonotype is medium-sized (0.01 to 0.1%) in the sample. V and J are TRBV28 and TRBJ2-1; 7 bases align to TRBD2. CDR1 is MDHEN, CDR2 SYDVKM, per germline. The V and J ends lost 4 bases and 0 bases, in that order; junction bases with no gene match: 6. This CDR3 region has 16 residues. CDR3 DNA sequence: TGTGCCAGCAGTTCTATTAGCGGGTACTCCTACAATGAGCAGTTCTTC. It translates to CASSSISGYSYNEQFF.

This clonotype was counted ten times or more. The gene calls are TRBV24-1 and TRBJ2-5; possibly TRBD2 for D (6 bases). Looked up from germline, CDR1 is KGHDR and CDR2 is SFDVKD. V was cut by 6 bases and J by 2 bases, with 18 bases left in between. CDR3 size: 16 residues. CDR3 protein: CATSPGVESGQETQYF. The CDR3 nucleotides are TGTGCCACCAGTCCGGGGGTTGAAAGCGGTCAAGAGACCCAGTACTTC.

Regarding this clonotype: This is likely a read error, given that the CDR3 carries no conserved phenylalanine or tryptophan at its end. The gene calls are TRBV5-1 and TRBJ2-1; 8 nucleotides agree with TRBD2. Germline CDR1 SGHRS, CDR2 YFSETQ. This CDR3 contains 16 residues. V dropped 7 bases and J dropped 3; count of bases not matched to a gene: 12. CDR3 in amino acids: CASRGGDGGGYNEQFS. In DNA, the CDR3 is TGCGCCAGCCGGGGGGGTGATGGGGGCGGCTACAATGAGCAGTTCTCC.

This clonotype was observed at least ten times. V gene TRBV4-1 combines with J gene TRBJ1-2; no reliable D call. CDR3 length: 16 amino acids. The germline CDR1 and CDR2 sequences are MGHRA and YSYEKL. The ends were cut back, 4 bases at V and 3 bases at J, with 18 bases in the middle. The CDR3 here is CASSPSETALDYGYTF. CDR3 nucleotide sequence: TGCGCCAGCAGCCCCTCCGAGACGGCCTTGGACTATGGCTACACCTTC.

This clonotype has a count of ten or more. This chain uses TRBV30 with TRBJ1-1, with D possibly being TRBD1 (6 bases). Trimming removed 1 base at V and 1 base at J, with 13 bases between. There are 15 residues in the CDR3. Looked up from germline, CDR1 is GTSNPN and CDR2 is SVGIG (reference sequence). The CDR3 DNA reads TGTGCCTGGAGTGCCGAACAGGGACCGAACACTGAAGCTTTCTTT. Its protein product is CAWSAEQGPNTEAFF.

This chain connects TRBV25-1 to TRBJ2-2; 7 nucleotides line up with TRBD1. The V gene's germline CDR1 is MGHDK and CDR2 SYGVNS. This CDR3 is built from 14 residues. With V trimmed by 8 bases and J by 0 bases, 3 bases remained unmatched. CDR3 sequence (DNA): TGTGCCAGCGGGGGACAGTCGAACACCGGGGAGCTGTTTTTT. It translates to CASGGQSNTGELFF.

The CDR3 DNA reads as TGTGCCAGTAGTGTCTGGACTAGCGGGAAAGAGACCCAGTACTTC. Protein sequence: CASSVWTSGKETQYF. This sequence joins TRBV19 and TRBJ2-5, with 12 nucleotides matching TRBD2. CDR3 size: 15 residues. The ends lost 5 bases at V and 3 bases at J; junction bases unmatched: 4. CDR1 is LNHDA and CDR2 is SQIVND in the germline V gene (reference sequence).

This clonotype was found many times. This rearrangement joins TRBV10-3 to TRBJ2-7; unclear D gene. Germline CDR1 and CDR2: ENHRY and SYGVKD. This CDR3 is built from 11 residues. The V gene lost 10 bases and the J gene lost 5 bases, with 12 bases spanning the gap. CDR3 in DNA: TGTGCCACCCTGGACGATGACGAGCAGTACTTC. It encodes CATLDDDEQYF.

The CDR3 coding sequence is TGTGCCAGCAGTTACGATCTGGGGCCTGAAGCTTTCTTT. Residues: CASSYDLGPEAFF. This chain uses TRBV6-5 with TRBJ1-1; tentative D call: TRBD1 (5 bases). This CDR3 comprises 13 residues. Germline CDR1 reads MNHEY; CDR2 reads SVGAGI. The V end lost 2 bases, the J end lost 6 bases, and 10 bases lay between the germline ends.

This clonotype was counted ten times or more. The rearrangement links TRBV11-2 to TRBJ2-1; tentatively, D is TRBD1 (7 bases). The V end was cut by 6 bases, the J end by 8 bases, with 17 bases between. This CDR3 is 14 amino acids long. The germline V gene encodes CDR1 SGHAT and CDR2 FQNNGV. The CDR3 region has the DNA TGTGCCAGCAGTCCGGACTACCAGGGGGATGAGCAGTTCTTC. Its translation: CASSPDYQGDEQFF.

The sample holds many counts of this clonotype. V gene TRBV14 combines with J gene TRBJ2-5; D is undetermined. The germline gives CDR1 SGHDN, CDR2 FVKESK. The CDR3 runs 15 residues. V dropped 0 bases and J dropped 2 bases, with 10 bases sitting between them. CDR3 in amino acids: CASSQEQISQETQYF. The CDR3 DNA reads TGTGCCAGCAGCCAAGAACAGATCTCACAAGAGACCCAGTACTTC.

J is TRBJ2-1 and V is TRBV12-3 or TRBV12-4; 9 bases are shared with TRBD1. This CDR3 has 15 amino acids. The junction had 12 bases not matched to a gene; V was cut back by 6 bases and J by 9 bases. The CDR3 loop is CASRPTGDRVGEQFF. The CDR3 coding sequence is TGTGCCAGCAGGCCCACGGGGGACAGGGTTGGTGAGCAGTTCTTC.

There are a few counts of this clonotype. This chain uses TRBV4-2 with TRBJ2-1, with 8 bases aligning to TRBD2. Germline trimming cut 1 base from V and 6 bases from J; bases unmatched to any gene: 8. Germline-derived CDR1 and CDR2 are LGHNA and YNFKEQ. The CDR3 runs 16 residues. In DNA form, the CDR3 reads TGTGCCAGCAGCCAAGCGGGACTAGACCAATTCAATGAGCAGTTCTTC. Translated: CASSQAGLDQFNEQFF.

V is TRBV19 and J is TRBJ1-2; 9 positions match TRBD1. Germline trimming cut 2 bases from V and 4 bases from J; bases unmatched to any gene: 11. The CDR3 has 17 residues. The germline V gene encodes CDR1 LNHDA and CDR2 SQIVND (reference sequence). CDR3 sequence (DNA): TGTGCCAGTAGTATAACCTTTGCGGGACAGGGAGTCTATGGCTACACCTTC. Its translation: CASSITFAGQGVYGYTF.

A note on this clonotype: A much larger clonotype is one base distant, so this may be a read error. The chain links TRBV7-9 to TRBJ1-2, with TRBD1 identical over 11 bases. Germline CDR1 SEHNR, CDR2 FQNEAQ (reference sequence). The CDR3 sequence is 16 residues long. J lost 8 bases, V lost 5 bases, and 13 bases had no gene match. CDR3 sequence (DNA): TGTGCCAGCAGCGCCCCTCGGACAGGGGGCTCGGGGGGCTACACCTTC. This sequence encodes CASSAPRTGGSGGYTF. Complete variable domain (other parts from reference TRBV7-9 and TRBJ1-2): DTGVSQNPRHKITKRGQNVTFRCDPISEHNRLYWYRQTLGQGPEFLTYFQNEAQLEKSRLLSDRFSAERPKGSFSTLEIQRTEQGDSAMYLCASSAPRTGGSGGYTFGSGTRLTVV.

This chain links TRBV10-3 with TRBJ2-1; TRBD1 is a possible D gene (5 bases). Germline values: CDR1 ENHRY, CDR2 SYGVKD. V dropped 8 bases and J dropped 0 bases, with 17 bases sitting between them. This CDR3 contains 16 residues. The CDR3 DNA sequence: TGTGCCATCTCGGACAAGATCGCGAGCTCCTACAATGAGCAGTTCTTC. The encoded protein is CAISDKIASSYNEQFF.